The source of this T cell receptor (beta chain) is a study of blood T cell repertoires in COVID-19. Across the study: T cells, B-cell-depleted T cells, or PBMCs provided the cDNA or gDNA that served as material.

The assay was immunoSEQ multiplex PCR, and TCRdb's table has in-frame clones only and misses some. The sample gives approximately 350,000 clones, roughly 90% of which show up once; approximately 1.2% is in the top ten. This CDR3 is 14 amino acids long. Trimming left V 3 bases short and J 3 bases short, with 12 bases between. CDR1 is SGHDT and CDR2 is YYEEEE in the germline V gene. This sequence originates from a man in his forties with acute or convalescent COVID-19. Sequences were obtained from peripheral blood. The V and J genes are TRBV5-6 and TRBJ1-2, with a weak D call TRBD1 (5 bases). CDR3 residues: CASSSPGRYYGYTF. The DNA for the CDR3 is TGTGCCAGCAGCTCCCCAGGGAGGTACTATGGCTACACCTTC. The full variable domain, rest sourced from reference TRBV5-6 and TRBJ1-2, is DAGVTQSPTHLIKTRGQQVTLRCSPKSGHDTVSWYQQALGQGPQFIFQYYEEEERQRGNFPDRFSGHQFPNYSSELNVNALLLGDSALYLCASSSPGRYYGYTFGSGTRLTVV.